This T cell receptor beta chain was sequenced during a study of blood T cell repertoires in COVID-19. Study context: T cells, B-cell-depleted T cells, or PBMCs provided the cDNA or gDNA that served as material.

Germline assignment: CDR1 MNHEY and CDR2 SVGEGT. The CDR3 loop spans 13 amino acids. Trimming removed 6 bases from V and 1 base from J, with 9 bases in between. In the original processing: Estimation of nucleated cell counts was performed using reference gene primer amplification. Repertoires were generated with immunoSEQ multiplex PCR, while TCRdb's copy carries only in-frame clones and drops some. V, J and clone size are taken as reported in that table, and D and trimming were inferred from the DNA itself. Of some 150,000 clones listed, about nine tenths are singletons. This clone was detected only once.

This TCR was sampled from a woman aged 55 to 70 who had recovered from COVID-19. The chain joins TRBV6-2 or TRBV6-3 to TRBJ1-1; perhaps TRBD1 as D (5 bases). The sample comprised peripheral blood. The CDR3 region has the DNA TGTGCCAGCAGCTTGACAGAGAACACTGAAGCTTTCTTT. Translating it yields CASSLTENTEAFF.